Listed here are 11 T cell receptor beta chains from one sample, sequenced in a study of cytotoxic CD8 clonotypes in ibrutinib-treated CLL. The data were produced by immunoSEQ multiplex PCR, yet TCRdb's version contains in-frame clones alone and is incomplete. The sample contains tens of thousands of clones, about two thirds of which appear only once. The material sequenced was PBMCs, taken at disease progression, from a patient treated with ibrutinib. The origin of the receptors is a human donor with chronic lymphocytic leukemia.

The DNA of the CDR3 is TGTGCCAGCAGCTTGTTAGTGGGGAATAGCCAAGAGACCCAGTACTTC. This encodes CASSLLVGNSQETQYF. V and J are TRBV5-6 and TRBJ2-5; no definite D call. The germline V gene encodes CDR1 SGHDT and CDR2 YYEEEE. V lost 1 base, J lost 1 base, and 14 bases lay in between. The CDR3 is made up of 16 amino acids.

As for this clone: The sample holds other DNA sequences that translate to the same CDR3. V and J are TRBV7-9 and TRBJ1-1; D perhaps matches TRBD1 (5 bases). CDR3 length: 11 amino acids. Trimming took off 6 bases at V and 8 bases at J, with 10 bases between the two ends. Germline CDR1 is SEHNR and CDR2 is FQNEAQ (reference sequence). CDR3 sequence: CASSLTGEAFF. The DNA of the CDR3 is TGTGCCAGCAGTTTAACAGGCGAAGCTTTCTTT.

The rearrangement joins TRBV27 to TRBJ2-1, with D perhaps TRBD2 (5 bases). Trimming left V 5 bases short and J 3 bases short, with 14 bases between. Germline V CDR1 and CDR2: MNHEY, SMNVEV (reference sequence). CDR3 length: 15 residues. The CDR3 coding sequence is TGTGCCAGCAGTCCTACTAGGTTCGGCTACAATGAGCAGTTCTTC. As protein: CASSPTRFGYNEQFF.

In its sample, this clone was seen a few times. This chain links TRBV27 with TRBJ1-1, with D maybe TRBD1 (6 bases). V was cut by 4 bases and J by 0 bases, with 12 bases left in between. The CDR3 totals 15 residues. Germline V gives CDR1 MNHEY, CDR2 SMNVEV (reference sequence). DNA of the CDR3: TGTGCCAGCAGTTACCTCGACAGGCTGAACACTGAAGCTTTCTTT. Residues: CASSYLDRLNTEAFF.

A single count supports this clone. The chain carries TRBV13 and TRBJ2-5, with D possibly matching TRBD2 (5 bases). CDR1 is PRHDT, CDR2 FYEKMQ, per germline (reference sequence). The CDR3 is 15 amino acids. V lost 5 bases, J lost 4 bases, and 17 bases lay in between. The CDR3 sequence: CASSRAGNIRETQYF. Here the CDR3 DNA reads TGTGCCAGCAGCAGGGCCGGGAATATTCGAGAGACCCAGTACTTC.

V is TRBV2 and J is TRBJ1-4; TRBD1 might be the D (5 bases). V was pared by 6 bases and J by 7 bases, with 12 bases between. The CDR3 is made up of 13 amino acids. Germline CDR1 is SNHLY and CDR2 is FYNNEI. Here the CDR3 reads CASRDSHPEKLFF. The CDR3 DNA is TGTGCCAGCAGAGACAGCCACCCTGAAAAACTGTTTTTT.

The CDR3 nucleotides read TGTGCCACCAGCGACCCGCGGGGAAGGTACGCGAACACCGGGGAGCTGTTTTTT. This codes for CATSDPRGRYANTGELFF. The chain combines TRBV15 with TRBJ2-2; possibly TRBD2 for D (6 bases). V was clipped by 5 bases and J by 0 bases, with 19 bases between them. Germline CDR1 reads LNHNV; CDR2 reads YYDKDF (reference sequence). The CDR3 loop spans 18 amino acids.

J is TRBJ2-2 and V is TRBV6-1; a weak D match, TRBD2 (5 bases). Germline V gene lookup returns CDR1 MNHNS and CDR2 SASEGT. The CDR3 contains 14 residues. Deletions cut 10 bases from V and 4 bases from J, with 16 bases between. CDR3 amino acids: CATFGVRSTGELFF. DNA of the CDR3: TGTGCCACCTTCGGGGTACGGTCCACCGGGGAGCTGTTTTTT.

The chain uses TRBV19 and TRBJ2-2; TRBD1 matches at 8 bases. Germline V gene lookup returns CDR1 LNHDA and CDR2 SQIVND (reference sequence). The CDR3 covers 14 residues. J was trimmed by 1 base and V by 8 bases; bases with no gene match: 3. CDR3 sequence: CASSDRGNTGELFF. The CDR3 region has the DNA TGTGCCAGTTCAGACAGGGGGAACACCGGGGAGCTGTTTTTT.

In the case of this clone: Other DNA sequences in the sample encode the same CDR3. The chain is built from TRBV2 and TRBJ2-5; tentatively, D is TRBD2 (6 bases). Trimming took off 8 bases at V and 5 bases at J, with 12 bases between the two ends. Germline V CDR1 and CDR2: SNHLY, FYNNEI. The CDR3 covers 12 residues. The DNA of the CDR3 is TGTGCCAGCGAAGGGAGGAGGGAGACCCAGTACTTC. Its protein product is CASEGRRETQYF.

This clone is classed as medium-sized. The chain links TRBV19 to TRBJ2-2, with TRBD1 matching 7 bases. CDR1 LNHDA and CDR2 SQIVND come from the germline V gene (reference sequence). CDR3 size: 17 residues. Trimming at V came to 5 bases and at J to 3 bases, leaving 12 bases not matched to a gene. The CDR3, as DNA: TGTGCCAGTAGTTCCACAGGGGCTTACCCCTACACCGGGGAGCTGTTTTTT. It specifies CASSSTGAYPYTGELFF.